These 9 T cell receptor beta chains were sequenced from one sample in a study of OX40 agonist ivuxolimab in advanced cancers. The library was built by means of the immunoSEQ multiplex PCR assay. TCRdb mirrors the immuneACCESS table, restricted to in-frame sequences. Some clones are absent from its copies; in checked studies, under half trace to an unresolved V gene, and the reason for the others is unknown. The sample contains about 76,000 clones, 80% to 90% of them found a single time. 5% to 7% of the sample is taken by the ten largest. This material consisted of CD4+ or CD8+ T cells sorted from blood, taken in a trial of the OX40 agonist ivuxolimab. The source of these receptors is an adult with an advanced solid tumor such as melanoma, head and neck, liver or kidney cancer.

The gene calls are TRBV7-9 and TRBJ2-7, with a weak D call TRBD1 (6 bases). CDR3 length equals 15 residues. Germline V gives CDR1 SEHNR, CDR2 FQNEAQ (reference sequence). Trimming left V 3 bases short and J 5 bases short, with 17 bases between. The CDR3 region has the DNA TGTGCCAGCAGCTTCGGACAGACAGGACTCGACGAGCAGTACTTC. This translates into CASSFGQTGLDEQYF.

The chain is built from TRBV14 and TRBJ2-1, with 8 positions matching TRBD2. Trimming at V came to 4 bases and at J to 0 bases, leaving 8 bases not matched to a gene. The germline CDR1 and CDR2 sequences are SGHDN and FVKESK. The CDR3 runs to 17 residues. The CDR3 DNA is TGTGCCAGCAGCCGGAATAGCGGGGCGCTCTCCTACAATGAGCAGTTCTTC. It specifies CASSRNSGALSYNEQFF.

This chain's CDR3 is CASRQSAAFF. The CDR3 DNA is TGTGCCAGCAGACAGTCGGCAGCTTTCTTT. The chain has TRBV27 and TRBJ1-1; D is ambiguous. The CDR3 loop spans 10 amino acids. Trimming took 6 bases from V and 10 from J, leaving 9 bases between them. Germline V lookup: CDR1 MNHEY, CDR2 SMNVEV (reference sequence).

V and J are TRBV18 and TRBJ2-1, with TRBD2 identical over 8 bases. The CDR3 covers 15 residues. J lost 9 bases, V lost 0 bases, and 7 bases had no gene match. CDR1 is KGHSH, CDR2 LQKENI, per germline. CDR3 region: CASSPPGGRGGEQFF. The CDR3 nucleotides read TGTGCCAGCTCACCACCGGGAGGCCGGGGGGGTGAGCAGTTCTTC.

The CDR3 region is CASSLVGGVEQYF. DNA of the CDR3: TGTGCCAGCAGCTTAGTTGGGGGGGTCGAGCAGTACTTC. V usage is TRBV7-8 and J usage is TRBJ2-7; 7 bases agree with TRBD2. Germline values: CDR1 SGHVS, CDR2 FQNEAQ. The CDR3 length is 13 residues. The V segment lost 1 base and the J segment 6 bases; nucleotides outside the gene matches: 3.

This sequence joins TRBV9 and TRBJ2-2; 7 nucleotides agree with TRBD2. V was pared by 0 bases and J by 5 bases, with 16 bases of the junction left unmatched. Looked up from germline, CDR1 is SGDLS and CDR2 is YYNGEE. This CDR3 is 19 amino acids long. In nucleotides, the CDR3 is TGTGCCAGCAGCGTAGTAGTCCCCGGACTAGGTGGGGATACCGGGGAGCTGTTTTTT. Translation gives CASSVVVPGLGGDTGELFF.

This clone has only a few counts. The chain employs TRBV5-4 and TRBJ2-7, with D possibly being TRBD1 (6 bases). Germline CDR1 reads SGHNT; CDR2 reads YYREEE (reference sequence). Trimming left V 4 bases short and J 5 bases short, with 16 bases between. The CDR3 sequence is 14 residues long. The CDR3 nucleotides are TGTGCCAGCAGCCAAGGGGGTTCAAGCCACGAGCAGTACTTC. Its protein is CASSQGGSSHEQYF.

The V call is TRBV2, the J call TRBJ1-1; D uncertain. Trimming removed 3 bases at V and 5 bases at J, with 16 bases between. Looked up from germline, CDR1 is SNHLY and CDR2 is FYNNEI. The CDR3 sequence is 15 residues long. CDR3 coding DNA: TGTGCCAGCAGTGAGAATGCCGTGACGAGTACTGAAGCTTTCTTT. Residues: CASSENAVTSTEAFF.

This clone was detected a few times. The chain recombines TRBV7-9 with TRBJ2-1; D is uncertain. This CDR3 has 14 residues. Per the germline V gene, CDR1 is SEHNR and CDR2 is FQNEAQ (reference sequence). Trimming cost V 5 bases and J 2 bases, with 10 bases left between them. The CDR3: CASSPIGPYNEQFF. CDR3 bases: TGTGCCAGCAGCCCCATCGGGCCCTACAATGAGCAGTTCTTC.